This is a list of T cell receptor beta chains from one sample in a study of blood T cell repertoires in COVID-19. Sequencing used immunoSEQ multiplex PCR; TCRdb keeps in-frame clones, though not all of them. Here the sample spans some 110,000 clones, roughly nine tenths being singletons. The specimen was peripheral blood. The origin of the receptors is a man between 70 and 80 years old who had recovered from COVID-19. Each CDR3 is given with its conserved first and last residue. Fields, in order: D gene, V gene, J gene, clone size, CDR3 DNA, CDR3 protein. D genes are given only for firm matches. Not all rows give a size; the values are once, few, many and, for expanded clones, a class.

>TRBD2|TRBV5-1|TRBJ2-3|NA
TGCGCCAGCAGCTTGGTTCCCACTAGCGGGGGACCGGGGGATACGCAGTATTTT
CASSLVPTSGGPGDTQYF
>TRBD1|TRBV16|TRBJ1-1|NA
TGTGCCAGCAGCCAGAGGGACAGGAATACTGAAGCTTTCTTT
CASSQRDRNTEAFF
>TRBD2|TRBV7-2|TRBJ2-7|NA
TGTGCCAGCAGCTCTGTAGCGGGAGTGGGATACGAGCAGTACTTC
CASSSVAGVGYEQYF
>TRBD1|TRBV5-1|TRBJ2-1|NA
TGCGCCAGCAGCTTACGTGGACAGGGTTTCCATGAGCAGTTCTTC
CASSLRGQGFHEQFF
>TRBD2|TRBV5-1|TRBJ2-1|NA
TGCGCCAGCAGCTTGACCCTAGCGGGGGGGCCCAATGAGCAGTTCTTC
CASSLTLAGGPNEQFF
>TRBD1|TRBV7-9|TRBJ2-7|NA
TGTGCCAGCAGCGCCCGGGACAGATCCTACGAGCAGTACTTC
CASSARDRSYEQYF
>NA|TRBV5-1|TRBJ2-7|NA
TGCGCCAGCAGCTTGCGGGGGGCGACCTACGAGCAGTACTTC
CASSLRGATYEQYF
>TRBD1|TRBV11-3|TRBJ2-1|NA
TGTGCCAGCGGACAGGGGAGTACCTACAATGAGCAGTTCTTC
CASGQGSTYNEQFF
>NA|TRBV21-1|TRBJ1-1|NA
TGTGCCAGCAGCAAAGGACTGGGGCGGTGGCTGAACACTGAAGCTTTCTTT
CASSKGLGRWLNTEAFF
>NA|TRBV11-1|TRBJ2-7|NA
TGTGCCAGCAGCTTACAGGTGAGCTCCTACGAGCAGTACTTC
CASSLQVSSYEQYF
>NA|TRBV2|TRBJ1-1|NA
TGTGCCAGCAGTGAGGTGAGGGCCACTGAAGCTTTCTTT
CASSEVRATEAFF
>TRBD2|TRBV2|TRBJ2-2|NA
TGTGCCAGCAGTGGATCTAGCGGGAGTATCACCGGGGAGCTGTTTTTT
CASSGSSGSITGELFF
>NA|TRBV12-3/TRBV12-4|TRBJ1-2|NA
TGTGCCAGCAGCCAGGAGGGCAACTATGGCTACACCTTC
CASSQEGNYGYTF
>TRBD1|TRBV5-5|TRBJ2-2|NA
TGTGCCAGCAGCCCTCGGACAGGGAGATCCGGGGAGCTGTTTTTT
CASSPRTGRSGELFF
>TRBD2|TRBV7-2|TRBJ2-7|NA
TGTGCCAGCAGCTTAAGCCTAGCGGGACCCTACGAGCAGTACTTC
CASSLSLAGPYEQYF
>NA|TRBV3-1/TRBV3-2|TRBJ2-4|NA
TGTGCCAGCAGCCCTCCTATGGGGAGAGCCAAAAACATTCAGTACTTC
CASSPPMGRAKNIQYF
>NA|TRBV7-8|TRBJ1-6|NA
TGTGCCAGCAGCCGAGCGGGGCAGAATAATTCACCCCTCCACTTT
CASSRAGQNNSPLHF
>NA|TRBV28|TRBJ2-1|few
TGTGCCAGCAGTTTAAGCACCCGTCGCTGGAGCTCCTACAATGAGCAGTTCTTC
CASSLSTRRWSSYNEQFF
>TRBD2|TRBV2|TRBJ2-3|NA
TGTGCCAGCAGTGTTCCGGCTAGCGGGAGTACGGTTCCCAGCACAGATACGCAGTATTTT
CASSVPASGSTVPSTDTQYF
>TRBD1|TRBV2|TRBJ2-5|NA
TGTGCCAGCAGGCTGACAGGGCTTCAAGAGACCCAGTACTTC
CASRLTGLQETQYF
>NA|TRBV27|TRBJ1-3|once
TGTGCCAGCAGTCCAACAGGGCAATCCGGAAACACCATATATTTT
CASSPTGQSGNTIYF
>TRBD2|TRBV5-1|TRBJ2-5|NA
TGCGCCAGCAGCCCTGGACTAGCGGGAGGAGGGGAGACCCAGTACTTC
CASSPGLAGGGETQYF
>NA|TRBV28|TRBJ2-3|NA
TGTGCCAGCAGTTTAATTTCGAGCACAGATACGCAGTATTTT
CASSLISSTDTQYF
>NA|TRBV5-1|TRBJ2-5|NA
TGCGCCAGCAGCCCTCCACTAGCTTTCCAAGAGACCCAGTACTTC
CASSPPLAFQETQYF
>TRBD1|TRBV24-1|TRBJ2-5|NA
TGTGCCACCAGTGACCCCGGGACAGGGGGCCAAGAGACCCAGTACTTC
CATSDPGTGGQETQYF
>NA|TRBV6-2/TRBV6-3|TRBJ1-2|NA
TGTGCCAGCAGTTACCTGACAGGAGTCTATGGCTACACCTTC
CASSYLTGVYGYTF
>TRBD2|TRBV7-3|TRBJ2-3|few
TGTGCCAGCAGCTTGGGACTAGCGGGGACGTGGGATACGCAGTATTTT
CASSLGLAGTWDTQYF
>NA|TRBV5-1|TRBJ1-1|NA
TGCGCCAGCAGGCCGGGACTCCAAAACGGTGAAGCTTTCTTT
CASRPGLQNGEAFF
>NA|TRBV19|TRBJ2-4|NA
TGTGCCAGTAGTATGGGGTACAGGGTGTCTGCGGACATTCAGTACTTC
CASSMGYRVSADIQYF
>NA|TRBV5-1|TRBJ1-1|NA
TGCGCCAGCAGCCGTCAGGGGCATGGCACTGAAGCTTTCTTT
CASSRQGHGTEAFF
>NA|TRBV9|TRBJ2-7|few
TGTGCCAGCAGCGCAAGTGGAGGATACTACGAGCAGTACTTC
CASSASGGYYEQYF
>TRBD2|TRBV7-3|TRBJ2-1|NA
TGTGCCAGCAGCTTAGCGGGGGGGCTAGGTGAGCAGTTCTTC
CASSLAGGLGEQFF